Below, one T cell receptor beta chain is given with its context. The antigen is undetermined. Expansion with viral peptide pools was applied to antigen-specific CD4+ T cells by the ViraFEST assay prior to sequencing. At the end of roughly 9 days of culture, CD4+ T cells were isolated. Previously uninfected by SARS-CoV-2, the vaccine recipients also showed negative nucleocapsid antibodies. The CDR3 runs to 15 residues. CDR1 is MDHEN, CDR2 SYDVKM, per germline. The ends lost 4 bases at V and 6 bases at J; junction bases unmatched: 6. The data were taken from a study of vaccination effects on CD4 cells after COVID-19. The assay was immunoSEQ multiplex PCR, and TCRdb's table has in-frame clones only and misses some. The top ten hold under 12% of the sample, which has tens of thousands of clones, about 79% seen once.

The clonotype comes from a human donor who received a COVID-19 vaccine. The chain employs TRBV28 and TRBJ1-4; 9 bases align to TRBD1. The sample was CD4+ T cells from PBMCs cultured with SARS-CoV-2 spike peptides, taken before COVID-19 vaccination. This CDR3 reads CASSSRGQGDEKLFF. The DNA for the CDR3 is TGTGCCAGCAGTTCCAGGGGACAGGGAGATGAAAAACTGTTTTTT.